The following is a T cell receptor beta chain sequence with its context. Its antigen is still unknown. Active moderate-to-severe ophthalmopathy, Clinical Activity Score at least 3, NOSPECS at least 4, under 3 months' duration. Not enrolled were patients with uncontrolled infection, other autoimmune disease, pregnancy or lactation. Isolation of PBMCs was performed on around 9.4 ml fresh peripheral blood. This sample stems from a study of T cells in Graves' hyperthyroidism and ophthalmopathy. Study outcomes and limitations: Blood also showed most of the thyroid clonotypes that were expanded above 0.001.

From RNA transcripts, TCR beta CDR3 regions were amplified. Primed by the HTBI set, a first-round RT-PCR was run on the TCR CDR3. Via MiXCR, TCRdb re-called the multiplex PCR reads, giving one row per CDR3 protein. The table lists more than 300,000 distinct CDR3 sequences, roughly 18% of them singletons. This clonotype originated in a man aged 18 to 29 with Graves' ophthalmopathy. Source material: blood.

CDR3 protein: CASVRNTDTQYF. In nucleotides, the CDR3 is TGTGCCAGCGTCCGGAACACAGATACGCAGTATTTT. The rearrangement links TRBV2 to TRBJ2-3; the D is unclear. The V and J ends lost 8 bases and 2 bases respectively, with 8 bases between them. CDR3 length: 12 amino acids. Germline V gene sequence: CDR1 SNHLY, CDR2 FYNNEI. The whole variable domain, remainder taken from reference TRBV2 and TRBJ2-3, is EPEVTQTPSHQVTQMGQEVILRCVPISNHLYFYWYRQILGQKVEFLVSFYNNEISEKSEIFDDQFSVERPDGSNFTLKIRSTKLEDSAMYFCASVRNTDTQYFGPGTRLTVL.